What follows are 9 T cell receptor beta chains derived from one specimen sequenced in a study of T cells after yellow fever vaccination (dated by TCRdb to 2018 to 2020). To prepare the library, 5' RACE was applied. Sequencer: Illumina HiSeq 2500. TCRdb passed the public sequencing reads through fastp at Q25 and MiXCR, retaining productive beta sequences. Rows with a matching CDR3 protein are joined into one entry that keeps the most common DNA and genes. The sample profile shows some 670,000 distinct CDR3 sequences; about 12% of them were found once. The ten top clones hold 14% to 15% of the sample. Taken with the paper, the label for treatment or condition translates to: live attenuated yellow fever vaccine strain. The material was PBMCs, obtained on the day of the yellow fever booster vaccination. Every receptor here comes from a young man who received the YFV17D yellow fever vaccine.

The V and J genes are TRBV5-1 and TRBJ2-2; TRBD2 matches 9 bases. Trimming removed 0 bases from V and 6 bases from J; junction bases left unmatched: 6. The CDR3 loop spans 16 amino acids. Germline V gene sequence: CDR1 SGHRS, CDR2 YFSETQ. The CDR3 reads CASSLGTSATPGELFF. The CDR3 DNA sequence: TGCGCCAGCAGCTTGGGGACTAGCGCAACTCCCGGGGAGCTGTTTTTT.

The chain recombines TRBV2 with TRBJ2-3; no clear D. Trimming removed 3 bases at V and 7 bases at J, with 8 bases between. The CDR3 spans 12 residues. The germline gives CDR1 SNHLY, CDR2 FYNNEI. For the CDR3, the DNA is TGTGCCAGCAGTGAGACCGGAAATACGCAGTATTTT. Translation gives CASSETGNTQYF. Using reference TRBV2 and TRBJ2-3 for the parts outside the CDR3, the full variable domain is EPEVTQTPSHQVTQMGQEVILRCVPISNHLYFYWYRQILGQKVEFLVSFYNNEISEKSEIFDDQFSVERPDGSNFTLKIRSTKLEDSAMYFCASSETGNTQYFGPGTRLTVL.

The chain uses TRBV10-3 and TRBJ2-7; the D gene is possibly TRBD1 (5 bases). CDR1 is ENHRY, CDR2 SYGVKD, per germline. The CDR3 sequence is 14 residues long. Between the trimmed V and J ends, which lost 0 bases and 6 bases, there was a span of 12 bases. The CDR3 region is CAISESGELGEQYF. CDR3 nucleotides: TGTGCCATCAGTGAGTCAGGGGAACTGGGCGAGCAGTACTTC.

This clonotype turned up a few times. This rearrangement joins TRBV25-1 to TRBJ2-5; D is possibly TRBD1 or TRBD2 (5 bases each). This CDR3 has 14 residues. V shed 3 bases and J shed 5 bases, with 13 bases lying between them. Germline-derived CDR1 and CDR2 are MGHDK and SYGVNS. The CDR3 spells CASSDAEGTETQYF. DNA of the CDR3: TGTGCCAGCAGTGACGCTGAGGGGACGGAGACCCAGTACTTC.

The chain links TRBV7-3 to TRBJ2-7; D is possibly TRBD2 (6 bases). This CDR3 is 13 amino acids long. The germline V and J ends were trimmed by 5 bases and 10 bases, with 18 bases remaining between them. Germline loops: CDR1 SGHTA, CDR2 FQGTGA. The CDR3 loop reads CASSRDSLSPQYF. CDR3 nucleotide sequence: TGTGCCAGCAGCAGGGACTCCCTCTCCCCCCAGTACTTC.

This clonotype was seen a few times. The CDR3, as DNA: TGTGCCAGCTCACCCGGGGCAGAGTCCAATGAGCAGTTCTTC. As protein: CASSPGAESNEQFF. The chain carries TRBV18 and TRBJ2-1, with D perhaps being TRBD1 or TRBD2 (5 bases each). V was clipped by 3 bases and J by 6 bases, with 12 bases between them. CDR3 size: 14 residues. Germline V CDR1 and CDR2: KGHSH, LQKENI.

There are a few counts of this clonotype. The chain combines TRBV24-1 with TRBJ2-7; TRBD1 matches 7 bases. The CDR3 spans 15 residues. Germline-derived CDR1 and CDR2 are KGHDR and SFDVKD. With V trimmed by 5 bases and J by 5 bases, 11 bases remained unmatched. CDR3 loop: CATSGGLGGPHEQYF. Here the CDR3 DNA reads TGTGCCACCAGTGGAGGGTTAGGGGGCCCTCACGAGCAGTACTTC.

The table lists this clonotype with a few counts. A junction end diverges from the germline sequence, so it may reflect a read error. The gene calls are TRBV5-4 and TRBJ1-2; 9 bases are shared with TRBD1. The germline V gene has CDR1 SGHNT and CDR2 YYREEE (reference sequence). The length of the CDR3 is 13 residues. This chain's CDR3 is CASSLVGQGDEAF. CDR3 sequence (DNA): TGTGCCAGCAGCTTGGTGGGACAGGGTGACGAAGCCTTC.

This clonotype has a count of ten or more. The V and J genes are TRBV18 and TRBJ2-3; D may match TRBD1 or TRBD2 (5 bases each). The germline CDR1 and CDR2 sequences are KGHSH and LQKENI. Trimming took off 1 base at V and 8 bases at J, with 10 bases between the two ends. This CDR3 spans 13 amino acids. The CDR3 DNA reads TGTGCCAGCTCACCACAGTCGAGGGGTACGCAGTATTTT. This codes for CASSPQSRGTQYF.